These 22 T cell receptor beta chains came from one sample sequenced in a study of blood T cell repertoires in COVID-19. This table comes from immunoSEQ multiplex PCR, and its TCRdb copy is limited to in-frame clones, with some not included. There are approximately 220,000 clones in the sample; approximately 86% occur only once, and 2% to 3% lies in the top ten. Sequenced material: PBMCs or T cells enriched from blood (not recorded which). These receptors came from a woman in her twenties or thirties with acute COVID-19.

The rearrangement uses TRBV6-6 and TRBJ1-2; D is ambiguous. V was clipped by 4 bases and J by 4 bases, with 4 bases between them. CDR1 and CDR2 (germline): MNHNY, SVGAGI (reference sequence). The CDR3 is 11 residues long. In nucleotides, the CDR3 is TGTGCCAGCAGTTCCCTCTATGGCTACACCTTC. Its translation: CASSSLYGYTF.

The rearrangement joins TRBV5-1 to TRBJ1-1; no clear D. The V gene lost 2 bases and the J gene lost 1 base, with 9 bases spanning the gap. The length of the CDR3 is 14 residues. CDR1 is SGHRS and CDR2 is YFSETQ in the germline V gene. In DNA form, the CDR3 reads TGCGCCAGCAGCTTAGAGATAGAGAACACTGAAGCTTTCTTT. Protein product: CASSLEIENTEAFF.

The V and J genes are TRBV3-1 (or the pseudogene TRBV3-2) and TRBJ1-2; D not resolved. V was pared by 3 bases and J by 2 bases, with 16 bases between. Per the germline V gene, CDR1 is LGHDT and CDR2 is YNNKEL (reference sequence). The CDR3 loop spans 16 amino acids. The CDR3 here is CASSQQYLTGNYGYTF. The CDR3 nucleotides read TGTGCCAGCAGCCAGCAGTACCTGACGGGGAACTATGGCTACACCTTC.

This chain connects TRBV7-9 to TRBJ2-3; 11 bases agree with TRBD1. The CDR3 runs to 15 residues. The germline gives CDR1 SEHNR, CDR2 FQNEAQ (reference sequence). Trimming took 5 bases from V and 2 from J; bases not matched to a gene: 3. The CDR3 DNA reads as TGTGCCAGCAGCCGGACAGGGGGCAACACAGATACGCAGTATTTT. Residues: CASSRTGGNTDTQYF. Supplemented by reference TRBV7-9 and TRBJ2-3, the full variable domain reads DTGVSQNPRHKITKRGQNVTFRCDPISEHNRLYWYRQTLGQGPEFLTYFQNEAQLEKSRLLSDRFSAERPKGSFSTLEIQRTEQGDSAMYLCASSRTGGNTDTQYFGPGTRLTVL.

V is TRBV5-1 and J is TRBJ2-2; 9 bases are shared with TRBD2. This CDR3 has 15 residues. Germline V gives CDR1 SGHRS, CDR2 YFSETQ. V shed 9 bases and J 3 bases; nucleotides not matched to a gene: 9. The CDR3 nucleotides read TGCGCCACCAGTAACGGCGGGGGGGACACCGGGGAGCTGTTTTTT. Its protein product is CATSNGGGDTGELFF.

CDR3 region: CATSSPRPLGTQYF. The CDR3 DNA follows: TGTGCCACCAGCAGCCCCCGGCCACTAGGGACCCAGTACTTC. This rearrangement joins TRBV15 to TRBJ2-5; a weak D match, TRBD2 (5 bases). The ends were cut back, 3 bases at V and 7 bases at J, with 15 bases in the middle. The CDR3 loop spans 14 amino acids. The V gene's germline CDR1 is LNHNV and CDR2 YYDKDF (reference sequence).

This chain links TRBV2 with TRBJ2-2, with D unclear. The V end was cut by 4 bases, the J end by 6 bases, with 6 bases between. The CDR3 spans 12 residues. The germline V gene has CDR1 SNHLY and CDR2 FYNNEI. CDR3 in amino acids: CASSGQSGELFF. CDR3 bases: TGTGCCAGCAGTGGGCAGTCCGGGGAGCTGTTTTTT.

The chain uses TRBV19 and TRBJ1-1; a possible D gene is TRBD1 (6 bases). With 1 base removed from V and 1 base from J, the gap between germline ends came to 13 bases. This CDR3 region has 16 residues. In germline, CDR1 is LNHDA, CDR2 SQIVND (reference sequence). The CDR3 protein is CASSIARWGQNTEAFF. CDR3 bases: TGTGCCAGTAGTATAGCGAGATGGGGACAGAACACTGAAGCTTTCTTT.

In nucleotides, the CDR3 is TGTGCCAGCAGTTTCTCCGGGACAGGGGAGACTGAAGCTTTCTTT. It is translated as CASSFSGTGETEAFF. This chain joins TRBV7-6 and TRBJ1-1; 10 nucleotides agree with TRBD1. The CDR3 covers 15 residues. Trimming at V came to 6 bases and at J to 5 bases, leaving 9 bases not matched to a gene. Germline V lookup: CDR1 SGHVS, CDR2 FNYEAQ. Full variable domain (missing parts from reference TRBV7-6 and TRBJ1-1): GAGVSQSPRYKVTKRGQDVALRCDPISGHVSLYWYRQALGQGPEFLTYFNYEAQQDKSGLPNDRFSAERPEGSISTLTIQRTEQRDSAMYRCASSFSGTGETEAFFGQGTRLTVV.

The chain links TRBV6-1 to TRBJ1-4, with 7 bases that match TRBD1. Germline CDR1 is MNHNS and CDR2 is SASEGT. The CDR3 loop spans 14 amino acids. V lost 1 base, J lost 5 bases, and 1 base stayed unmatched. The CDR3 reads CASSEGDSNEKLFF. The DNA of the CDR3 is TGTGCCAGCAGTGAAGGGGACAGCAATGAAAAACTGTTTTTT.

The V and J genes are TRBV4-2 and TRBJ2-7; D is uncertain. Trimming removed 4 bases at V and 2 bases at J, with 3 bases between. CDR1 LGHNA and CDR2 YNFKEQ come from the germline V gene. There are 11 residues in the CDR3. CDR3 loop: CASSRAYEQYF. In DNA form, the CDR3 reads TGTGCCAGCAGCCGAGCCTACGAGCAGTACTTC.

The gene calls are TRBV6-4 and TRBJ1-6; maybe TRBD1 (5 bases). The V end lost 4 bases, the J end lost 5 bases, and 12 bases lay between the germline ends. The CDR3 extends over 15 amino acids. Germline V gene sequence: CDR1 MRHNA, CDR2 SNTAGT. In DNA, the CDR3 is TGTGCCAGCAGTGTTGTAAAGGGGAATAATTCACCCCTCCACTTT. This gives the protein CASSVVKGNNSPLHF.

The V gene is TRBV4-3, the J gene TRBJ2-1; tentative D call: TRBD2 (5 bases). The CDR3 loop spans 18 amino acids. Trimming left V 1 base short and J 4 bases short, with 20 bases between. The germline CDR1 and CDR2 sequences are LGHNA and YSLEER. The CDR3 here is CASSQGAGIGKLYNEQFF. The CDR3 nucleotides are TGCGCCAGCAGCCAAGGGGCCGGGATTGGTAAGCTTTACAATGAGCAGTTCTTC.

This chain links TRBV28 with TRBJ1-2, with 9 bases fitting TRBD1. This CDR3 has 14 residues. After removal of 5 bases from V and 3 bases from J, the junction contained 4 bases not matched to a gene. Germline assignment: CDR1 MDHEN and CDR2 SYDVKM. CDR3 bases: TGTGCCAGCAGTCCGACAGGGGGGCACTATGGCTACACCTTC. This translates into CASSPTGGHYGYTF.

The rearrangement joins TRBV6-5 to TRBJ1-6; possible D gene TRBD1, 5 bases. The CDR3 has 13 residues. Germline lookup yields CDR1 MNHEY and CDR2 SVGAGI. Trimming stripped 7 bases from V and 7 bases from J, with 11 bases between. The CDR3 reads CASKQEGNSPLHF. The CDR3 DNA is TGTGCCAGCAAACAGGAGGGGAATTCACCCCTCCACTTT.

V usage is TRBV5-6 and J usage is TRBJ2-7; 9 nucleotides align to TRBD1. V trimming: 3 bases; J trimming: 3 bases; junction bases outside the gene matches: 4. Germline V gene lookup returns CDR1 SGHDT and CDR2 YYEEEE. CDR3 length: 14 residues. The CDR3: CASSSTGGNYEQYF. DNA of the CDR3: TGTGCCAGCAGCTCCACAGGGGGCAACTACGAGCAGTACTTC.

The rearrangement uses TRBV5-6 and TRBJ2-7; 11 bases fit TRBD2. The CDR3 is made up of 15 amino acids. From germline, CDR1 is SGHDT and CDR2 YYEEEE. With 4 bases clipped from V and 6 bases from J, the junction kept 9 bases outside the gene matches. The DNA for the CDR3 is TGTGCCAGCAGCCCAGAGACTAGCGGGGTTGCCGAGCAGTACTTC. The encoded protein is CASSPETSGVAEQYF.

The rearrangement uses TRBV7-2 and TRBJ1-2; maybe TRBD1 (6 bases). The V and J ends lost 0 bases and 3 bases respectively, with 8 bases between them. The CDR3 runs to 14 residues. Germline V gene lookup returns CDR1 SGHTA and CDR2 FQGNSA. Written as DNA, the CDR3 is TGTGCCAGCAGCTTAGCTGGACAGTACTATGGCTACACCTTC. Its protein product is CASSLAGQYYGYTF.

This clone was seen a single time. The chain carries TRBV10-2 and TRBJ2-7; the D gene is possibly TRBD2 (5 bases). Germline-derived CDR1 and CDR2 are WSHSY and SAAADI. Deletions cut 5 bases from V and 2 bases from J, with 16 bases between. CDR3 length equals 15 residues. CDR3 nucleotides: TGCGCCAGCAGTCACCCCGGAGGAAGCACCTACGAGCAGTACTTC. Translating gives CASSHPGGSTYEQYF.

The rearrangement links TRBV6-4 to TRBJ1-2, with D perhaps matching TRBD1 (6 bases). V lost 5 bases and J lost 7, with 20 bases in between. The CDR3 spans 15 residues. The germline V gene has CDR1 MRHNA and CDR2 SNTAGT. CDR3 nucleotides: TGTGCCAGCAGTAAAGGGGGTGGCCCCCCCACTGGCTACACCTTC. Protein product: CASSKGGGPPTGYTF.

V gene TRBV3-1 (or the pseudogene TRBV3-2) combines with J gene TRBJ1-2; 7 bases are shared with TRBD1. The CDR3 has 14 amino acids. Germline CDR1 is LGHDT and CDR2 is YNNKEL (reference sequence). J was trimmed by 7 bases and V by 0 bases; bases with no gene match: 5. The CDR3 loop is CASSQELQGTGYTF. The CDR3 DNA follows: TGTGCCAGCAGCCAAGAGTTACAGGGGACTGGCTACACCTTC.

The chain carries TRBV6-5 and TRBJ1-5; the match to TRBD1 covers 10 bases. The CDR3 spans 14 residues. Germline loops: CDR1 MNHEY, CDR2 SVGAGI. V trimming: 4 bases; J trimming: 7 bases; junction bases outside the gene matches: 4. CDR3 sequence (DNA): TGTGCCAGCAGTTCGACAGGGGGCGGACAGCCCCAGCATTTT. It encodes CASSSTGGGQPQHF.